The 12 T cell receptor beta chains below come from one sample, sequenced in a study of CD8 T cells in ankylosing spondylitis. MiXCR was run by TCRdb on the 5' RACE reads, yielding one entry per CDR3 protein. The table lists around 490,000 distinct CDR3 sequences, over 4% of them singletons, with approximately 4% in the top ten. General study points: Ankylosing spondylitis blood appeared to be characterized by a TCR beta motif of several highly homologous variants.

Their antigens remain unidentified. The specimen was blood, either unsorted or a sorted T cell fraction (not recorded which). Receptors were obtained from a male donor with ankylosing spondylitis.

This clonotype was found many times. This chain joins TRBV20-1 and TRBJ2-3; TRBD2 might be the D (7 bases). Trimming stripped 7 bases from V and 0 bases from J, with 14 bases between. Germline V CDR1 and CDR2: DFQATT, SNEGSKA (reference sequence). The length of the CDR3 is 14 residues. This chain's CDR3 is CSERGGRSTDTQYF. As DNA, the CDR3 is TGCAGTGAAAGGGGGGGCCGGAGCACAGATACGCAGTATTTT.

This clonotype was counted many times. This sequence joins TRBV7-9 and TRBJ2-1; possibly TRBD2 for D (5 bases). The CDR3 has 15 amino acids. The V end lost 4 bases, the J end lost 7 bases, and 17 bases lay between the germline ends. CDR1 and CDR2 (germline): SEHNR, FQNEAQ (reference sequence). The CDR3 sequence: CASSSVALYWNEQFF. The CDR3 bases are TGTGCCAGCAGCTCCGTAGCGTTGTATTGGAATGAGCAGTTCTTC.

The V call is TRBV29-1, the J call TRBJ2-1; 12 bases are shared with TRBD2. Germline CDR1 reads SQVTM; CDR2 reads ANQGSEA. The V segment lost 4 bases and the J segment 5 bases; nucleotides outside the gene matches: 3. The CDR3 extends over 14 amino acids. The CDR3: CSVGLAGADNEQFF. CDR3 in DNA: TGCAGCGTTGGACTAGCGGGAGCCGACAATGAGCAGTTCTTC.

This clonotype was seen ten or more times. The chain carries TRBV3-1 and TRBJ2-7; 7 bases agree with TRBD1. With V trimmed by 0 bases and J by 3 bases, 2 bases remained unmatched. The CDR3 totals 14 residues. Germline V CDR1 and CDR2: LGHDT, YNNKEL (reference sequence). CDR3 DNA sequence: TGTGCCAGCAGCCAAGAGTGGACAGGCTACGAGCAGTACTTC. It yields the protein CASSQEWTGYEQYF.

This clonotype was recorded at least ten times. The chain is built from TRBV29-1 and TRBJ2-5; maybe TRBD1 (5 bases). Germline loops: CDR1 SQVTM, CDR2 ANQGSEA. The ends were cut back, 5 bases at V and 3 bases at J, with 13 bases in the middle. The CDR3 consists of 13 residues. The CDR3 bases are TGCAGCGTTCTACAGGTTTGGGAAGAGACCCAGTACTTC. It is translated as CSVLQVWEETQYF.

In this sample, this clonotype turned up many times. The genes are TRBV27 and TRBJ2-7; 9 bases fit TRBD1. This CDR3 has 15 amino acids. In germline, CDR1 is MNHEY, CDR2 SMNVEV (reference sequence). The V segment lost 5 bases and the J segment 6 bases; nucleotides outside the gene matches: 11. The CDR3 DNA follows: TGTGCCAGCAGTCCACGTCCCGGGACAGGGTTCGAGCAGTACTTC. It encodes CASSPRPGTGFEQYF.

In this sample, this clonotype turned up many times. The chain is built from TRBV5-1 and TRBJ2-7, with 11 bases fitting TRBD2. V trimming: 4 bases; J trimming: 1 base; junction bases outside the gene matches: 1. The CDR3 contains 14 residues. Germline CDR1 reads SGHRS; CDR2 reads YFSETQ. The CDR3 DNA is TGCGCCAGCAGCGGGACTAGCGGATCCTACGAGCAGTACTTC. This encodes CASSGTSGSYEQYF. The complete variable domain, with remaining parts taken from reference TRBV5-1 and TRBJ2-7, reads KAGVTQTPRYLIKTRGQQVTLSCSPISGHRSVSWYQQTPGQGLQFLFEYFSETQRNKGNFPGRFSGRQFSNSRSEMNVSTLELGDSALYLCASSGTSGSYEQYFGPGTRLTVT.

In its sample, this clonotype was seen many times. This chain uses TRBV12-3 or TRBV12-4 with TRBJ2-7; D is perhaps TRBD1 or TRBD2 (5 bases each). V was pared by 6 bases and J by 3 bases, with 15 bases between. There are 14 residues in the CDR3. The CDR3 protein is CASRPRDGVYEQYF. CDR3 DNA sequence: TGTGCCAGCAGGCCCCGGGACGGCGTCTACGAGCAGTACTTC.

This clonotype was seen many times. The genes are TRBV6-1 and TRBJ2-3, with a tentative D call TRBD2 (5 bases). The germline CDR1 and CDR2 sequences are MNHNS and SASEGT. The V end was cut by 10 bases, the J end by 5 bases, with 16 bases between. This CDR3 contains 13 residues. In DNA form, the CDR3 reads TGTGCCACCATGCGGATGGGGAGAGATACGCAGTATTTT. This translates into CATMRMGRDTQYF.

This clonotype has ten or more counts. This chain connects TRBV6-5 to TRBJ1-2; D is unclear. Germline values: CDR1 MNHEY, CDR2 SVGAGI. CDR3 length: 15 residues. V lost 4 bases, J lost 8 bases, and 20 bases lay in between. CDR3 sequence (DNA): TGTGCCAGCAGTTTGGGAATGGACGCCCGTTCGGGCTACACCTTC. It is translated as CASSLGMDARSGYTF.

V usage is TRBV12-3 or TRBV12-4 and J usage is TRBJ2-3; 8 positions agree with TRBD2. The length of the CDR3 is 15 residues. Unmatched junction bases numbered 6, after V lost 3 bases and J lost 4 bases. This CDR3 reads CASSLPAGVADTQYF. In DNA form, the CDR3 reads TGTGCCAGCAGTTTGCCAGCGGGAGTGGCAGATACGCAGTATTTT.

The V gene is TRBV7-8, the J gene TRBJ2-3; D might be TRBD1 (6 bases). The CDR3 loop spans 15 amino acids. The ends were cut back, 0 bases at V and 6 bases at J, with 13 bases in the middle. Germline loops: CDR1 SGHVS, CDR2 FQNEAQ. As DNA, the CDR3 is TGTGCCAGCAGCTTAGCAGTGGTGAGGGGGGATACGCAGTATTTT. Translated: CASSLAVVRGDTQYF.